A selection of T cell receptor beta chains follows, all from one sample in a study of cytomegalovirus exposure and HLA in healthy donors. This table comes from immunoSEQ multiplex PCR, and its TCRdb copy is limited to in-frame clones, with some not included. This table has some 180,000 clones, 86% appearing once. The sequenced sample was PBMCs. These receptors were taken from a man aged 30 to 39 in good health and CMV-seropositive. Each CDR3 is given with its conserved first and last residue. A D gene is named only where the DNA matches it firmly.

CASSYSEDQPQHF	.	TRBV6-5	TRBJ1-5	13
CASSEGVGYTF	.	TRBV10-2	TRBJ1-2	11
CASSPMDRGNYGYTF	TRBD1	TRBV9	TRBJ1-2	15
CASIGQLYSNQPQHF	.	TRBV28	TRBJ1-5	15
CASSYSLAGNTGELFF	TRBD2	TRBV6-5	TRBJ2-2	16
CASSLQGARVNTEAFF	TRBD1	TRBV18	TRBJ1-1	16
CASTIRDLSPYSPLHF	.	TRBV19	TRBJ1-6	16
CATSRDWGDYEQYF	.	TRBV15	TRBJ2-7	14
CASSGWRGSYEQYF	TRBD2	TRBV2	TRBJ2-7	14
CASSPPGQIYEQYF	TRBD1	TRBV18	TRBJ2-7	14
CASRQGFGNQPQHF	.	TRBV6-5	TRBJ1-5	14
CASSLVGRNTEAFF	.	TRBV7-9	TRBJ1-1	14
CASSRLAVSTDTQYF	TRBD2	TRBV18	TRBJ2-3	15
CASISGIRGSPLHF	.	TRBV6-1	TRBJ1-6	14